This is a list of T cell receptor beta chains from one sample in a study of shared clonotypes between healthy human individuals. TCRdb keeps only in-frame clones here, not all; method: immunoSEQ multiplex PCR. The repertoire includes about 2.4 million clones, 93% of them detected once, and 0.36% sits in the top ten. Sequences were obtained from naive CD4+ T cells from PBMCs. These receptors originate from a man in his late teens or twenties in good health. Some clones in this sample may be carry-over from other donors' samples. CDR3s leave out the opening cysteine and the closing phenylalanine or tryptophan. Size values are once, few and many counts, or a class for expanded clones, and some rows have none.

CDR3 protein: ASTGGLVAF; clone size: NA; J gene: TRBJ1-1; V gene: TRBV7-9
CDR3 protein: ATSRAPGTSGSSSYNEQF; clone size: once; J gene: TRBJ2-1; V gene: TRBV15
CDR3 protein: ASSQVGAYNEQF; clone size: NA; J gene: TRBJ2-1; V gene: TRBV4-1
CDR3 protein: ASSIFRDSNQPQH; clone size: NA; J gene: TRBJ1-5; V gene: TRBV19
CDR3 protein: ASTEGTNEKLF; clone size: NA; J gene: TRBJ1-4; V gene: TRBV28
CDR3 protein: ASSLGGSQEQF; clone size: NA; J gene: TRBJ2-1; V gene: TRBV11-3
CDR3 protein: ASSLSGKGNTIY; clone size: once; J gene: TRBJ1-3; V gene: TRBV7-2
CDR3 protein: ATSRDIQDSYEQY; clone size: NA; J gene: TRBJ2-7; V gene: TRBV15
CDR3 protein: ASSPPHGAYEQY; clone size: NA; J gene: TRBJ2-7; V gene: TRBV18
CDR3 protein: ASSQTSLPGDEQY; clone size: NA; J gene: TRBJ2-7; V gene: TRBV4-1
CDR3 protein: ASSPGTSGRADSEQF; clone size: NA; J gene: TRBJ2-1; V gene: TRBV5-4